The present T cell receptor beta chain was sequenced within a study of shared clonotypes between healthy human individuals. Replicate PCRs were loaded with around 280 ng DNA from unsorted PBMC, some 30,000 T cell genomes. The assay was immunoSEQ multiplex PCR, and TCRdb's table has in-frame clones only and misses some. The table shows some 490,000 clones, with more than 65% occurring only once. The germline gives CDR1 SEHNR, CDR2 FQNEAQ (reference sequence). V dropped 3 bases and J dropped 6; count of bases not matched to a gene: 8. The CDR3 is 15 amino acids. Whole-study results and caveats: Investigators collected only blood, and repertoires in tissues likely differ. An anticipated effect of sequencing depth on clonotype sharing among donors was recognized.

A note on this clone: Its matching antigen is unknown.

The receptor's source is a woman aged 40 to 50 in good health. Some clones in this sample may be carry-over from other donors' samples. The sample was PBMCs. The genes are TRBV7-9 and TRBJ1-5; the match to TRBD1 covers 7 bases. The CDR3 reads CASSFGQAPGQPQHF. The CDR3 nucleotides are TGTGCCAGCAGCTTCGGACAGGCCCCGGGTCAGCCCCAGCATTTT.